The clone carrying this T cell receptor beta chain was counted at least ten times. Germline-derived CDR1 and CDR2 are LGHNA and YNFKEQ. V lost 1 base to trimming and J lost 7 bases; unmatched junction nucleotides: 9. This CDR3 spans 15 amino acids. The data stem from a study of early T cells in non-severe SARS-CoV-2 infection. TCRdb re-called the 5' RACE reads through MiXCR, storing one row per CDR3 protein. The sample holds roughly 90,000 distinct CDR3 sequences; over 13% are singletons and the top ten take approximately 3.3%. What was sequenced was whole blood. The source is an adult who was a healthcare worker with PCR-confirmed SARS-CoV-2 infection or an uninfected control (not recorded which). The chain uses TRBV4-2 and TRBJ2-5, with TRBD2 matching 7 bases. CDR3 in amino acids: CASSQGGTTFATQYF. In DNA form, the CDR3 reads TGTGCCAGCAGCCAAGGTGGGACTACCTTTGCGACCCAGTACTTC.